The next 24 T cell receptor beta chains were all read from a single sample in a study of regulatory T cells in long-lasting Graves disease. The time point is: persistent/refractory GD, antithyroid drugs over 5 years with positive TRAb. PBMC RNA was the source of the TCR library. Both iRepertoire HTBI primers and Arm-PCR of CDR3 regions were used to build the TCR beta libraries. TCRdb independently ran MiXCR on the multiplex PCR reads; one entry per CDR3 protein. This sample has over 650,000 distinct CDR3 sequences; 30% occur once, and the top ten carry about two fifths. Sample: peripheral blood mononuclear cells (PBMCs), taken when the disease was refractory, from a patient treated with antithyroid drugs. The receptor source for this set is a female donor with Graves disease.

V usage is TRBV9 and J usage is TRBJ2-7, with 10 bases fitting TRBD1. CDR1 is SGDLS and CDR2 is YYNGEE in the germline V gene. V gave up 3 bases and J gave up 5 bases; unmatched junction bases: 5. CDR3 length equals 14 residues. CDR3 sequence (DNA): TGTGCCAGCAGCGAGGGACAGGGGTTCCACGAGCAGTACTTC. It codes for CASSEGQGFHEQYF. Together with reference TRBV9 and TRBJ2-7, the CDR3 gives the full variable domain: DSGVTQTPKHLITATGQRVTLRCSPRSGDLSVYWYQQSLDQGLQFLIQYYNGEERAKGNILERFSAQQFPDLHSELNLSSLELGDSALYFCASSEGQGFHEQYFGPGTRLTVT.

The CDR3 spells CASTKSSGRSYEQYF. CDR3 sequence (DNA): TGTGCCAGCACTAAGTCGAGCGGGAGAAGCTACGAGCAGTACTTC. The rearrangement links TRBV12-3 or TRBV12-4 to TRBJ2-7; 8 bases fit TRBD2. Trimming at V came to 7 bases and at J to 3 bases, leaving 11 bases not matched to a gene. The CDR3 runs 15 residues.

CDR3 sequence (DNA): TGCGCCAGCAGCCCCTGGGGGCCGGACACCGGGGAGCTGTTTTTT. Its translation is CASSPWGPDTGELFF. The chain recombines TRBV5-1 with TRBJ2-2; D is perhaps TRBD1 (6 bases). CDR3 length: 15 residues. V was shortened by 4 bases and J by 3 bases, with 13 bases between the two germline ends. The germline gives CDR1 SGHRS, CDR2 YFSETQ.

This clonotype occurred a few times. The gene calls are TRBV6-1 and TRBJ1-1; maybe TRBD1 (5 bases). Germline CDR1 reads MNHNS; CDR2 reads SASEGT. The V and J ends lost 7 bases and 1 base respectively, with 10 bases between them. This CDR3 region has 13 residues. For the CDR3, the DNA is TGTGCCAGCACCGACAGAGGGAACACTGAAGCTTTCTTT. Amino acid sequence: CASTDRGNTEAFF.

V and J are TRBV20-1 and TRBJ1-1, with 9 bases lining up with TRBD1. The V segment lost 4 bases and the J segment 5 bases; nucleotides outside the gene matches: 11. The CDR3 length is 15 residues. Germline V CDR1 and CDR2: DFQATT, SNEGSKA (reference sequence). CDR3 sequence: CSAIRDRARGTEAFF. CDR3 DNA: TGCAGTGCTATTCGGGACAGGGCTAGGGGAACTGAAGCTTTCTTT.

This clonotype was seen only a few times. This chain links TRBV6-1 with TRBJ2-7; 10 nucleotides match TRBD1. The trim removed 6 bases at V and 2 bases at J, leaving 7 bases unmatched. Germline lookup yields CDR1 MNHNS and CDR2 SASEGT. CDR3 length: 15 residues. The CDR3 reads CASSSAGTGAYEQYF. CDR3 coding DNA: TGTGCCAGCAGCTCCGCCGGGACAGGGGCCTACGAGCAGTACTTC.

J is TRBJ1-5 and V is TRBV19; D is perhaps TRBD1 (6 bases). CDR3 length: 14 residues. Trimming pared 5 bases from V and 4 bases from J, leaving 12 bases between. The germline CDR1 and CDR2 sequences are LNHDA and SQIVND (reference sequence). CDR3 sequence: CASSEGVGNQPQHF. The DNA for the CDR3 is TGTGCCAGTAGTGAGGGGGTTGGAAATCAGCCCCAGCATTTT.

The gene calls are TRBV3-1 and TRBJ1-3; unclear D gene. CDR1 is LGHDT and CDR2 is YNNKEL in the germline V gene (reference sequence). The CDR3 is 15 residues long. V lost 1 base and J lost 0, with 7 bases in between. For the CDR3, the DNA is TGTGCCAGCAGCCAAGGCACTTTCTCTGGAAACACCATATATTTT. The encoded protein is CASSQGTFSGNTIYF. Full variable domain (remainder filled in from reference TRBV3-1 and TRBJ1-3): DTAVSQTPKYLVTQMGNDKSIKCEQNLGHDTMYWYKQDSKKFLKIMFSYNNKELIINETVPNRFSPKSPDKAHLNLHINSLELGDSAVYFCASSQGTFSGNTIYFGEGSWLTVV.

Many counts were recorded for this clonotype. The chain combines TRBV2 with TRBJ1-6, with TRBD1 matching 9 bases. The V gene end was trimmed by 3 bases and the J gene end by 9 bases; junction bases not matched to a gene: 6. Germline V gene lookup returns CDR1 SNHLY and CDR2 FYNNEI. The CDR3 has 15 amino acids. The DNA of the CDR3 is TGTGCCAGCAGTGATCGACAGGGGGATTTTTCACCCCTCCACTTT. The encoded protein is CASSDRQGDFSPLHF. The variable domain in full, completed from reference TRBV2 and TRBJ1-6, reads EPEVTQTPSHQVTQMGQEVILRCVPISNHLYFYWYRQILGQKVEFLVSFYNNEISEKSEIFDDQFSVERPDGSNFTLKIRSTKLEDSAMYFCASSDRQGDFSPLHFGNGTRLTVT.

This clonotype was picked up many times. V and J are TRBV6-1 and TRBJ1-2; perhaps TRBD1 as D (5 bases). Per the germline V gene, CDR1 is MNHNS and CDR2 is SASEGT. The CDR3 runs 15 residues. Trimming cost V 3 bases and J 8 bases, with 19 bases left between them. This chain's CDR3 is CASSDTTGGPGGYTF. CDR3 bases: TGTGCCAGCAGTGATACCACCGGGGGTCCGGGAGGCTACACCTTC.

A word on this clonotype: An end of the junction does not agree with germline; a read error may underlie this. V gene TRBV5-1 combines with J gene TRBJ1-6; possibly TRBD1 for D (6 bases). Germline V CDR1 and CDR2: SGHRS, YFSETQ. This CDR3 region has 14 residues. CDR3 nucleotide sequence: TGTGCCAGCAGCGACACAGGGTATAATTCACCCCTCCACTTT. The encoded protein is CASSDTGYNSPLHF.

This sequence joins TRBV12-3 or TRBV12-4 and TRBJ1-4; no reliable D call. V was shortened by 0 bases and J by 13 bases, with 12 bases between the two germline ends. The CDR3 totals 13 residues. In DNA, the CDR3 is TGTGCCAGCAGTTTAGCGGGAGCTCCGCGACTGTTTTTT. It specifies CASSLAGAPRLFF.

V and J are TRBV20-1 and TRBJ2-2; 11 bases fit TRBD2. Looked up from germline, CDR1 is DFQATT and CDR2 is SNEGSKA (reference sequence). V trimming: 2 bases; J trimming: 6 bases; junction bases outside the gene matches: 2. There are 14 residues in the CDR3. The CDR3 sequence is CSARFSGRAGELFF. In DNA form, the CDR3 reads TGCAGTGCTAGATTTAGCGGGAGGGCCGGGGAGCTGTTTTTT.

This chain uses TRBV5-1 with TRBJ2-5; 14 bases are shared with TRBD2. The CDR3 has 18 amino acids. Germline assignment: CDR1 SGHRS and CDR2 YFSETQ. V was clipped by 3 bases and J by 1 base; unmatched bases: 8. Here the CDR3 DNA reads TGCGCCAGCAGCTCCGGGACTAGCGGGAGCCAGCGCCAAGAGACCCAGTACTTC. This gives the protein CASSSGTSGSQRQETQYF.

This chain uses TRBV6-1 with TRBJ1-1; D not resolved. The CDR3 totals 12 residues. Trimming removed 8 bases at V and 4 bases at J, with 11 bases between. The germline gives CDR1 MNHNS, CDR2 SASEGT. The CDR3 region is CASAPVGTEAFF. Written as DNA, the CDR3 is TGTGCCAGCGCCCCGGTAGGCACTGAAGCTTTCTTT.

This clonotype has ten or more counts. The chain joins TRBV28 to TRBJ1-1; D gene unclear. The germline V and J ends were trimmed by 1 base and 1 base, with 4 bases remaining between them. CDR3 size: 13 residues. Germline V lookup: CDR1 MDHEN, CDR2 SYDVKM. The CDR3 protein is CASSLYQNTEAFF. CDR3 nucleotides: TGTGCCAGCAGTTTATACCAGAACACTGAAGCTTTCTTT.

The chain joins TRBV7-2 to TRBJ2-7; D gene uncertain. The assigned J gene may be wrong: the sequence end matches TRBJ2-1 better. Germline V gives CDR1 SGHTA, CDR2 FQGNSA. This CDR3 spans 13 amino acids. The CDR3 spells CASSSTLVNEQFF. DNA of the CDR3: TGTGCCAGCAGCTCAACCTTAGTCAATGAGCAGTTCTTC.

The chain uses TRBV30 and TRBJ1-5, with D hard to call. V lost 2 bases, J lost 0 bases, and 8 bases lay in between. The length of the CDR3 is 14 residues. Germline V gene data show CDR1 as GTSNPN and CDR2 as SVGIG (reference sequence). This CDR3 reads CAWSQRGSNQPQHF. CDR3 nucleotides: TGTGCCTGGAGTCAACGGGGTAGCAATCAGCCCCAGCATTTT.

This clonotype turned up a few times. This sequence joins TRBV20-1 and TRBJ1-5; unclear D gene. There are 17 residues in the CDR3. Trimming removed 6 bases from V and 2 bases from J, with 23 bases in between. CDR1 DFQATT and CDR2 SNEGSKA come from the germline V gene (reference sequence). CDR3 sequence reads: CSATNPREAFGNQPQHF. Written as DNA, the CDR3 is TGCAGTGCCACCAACCCGCGAGAGGCTTTTGGCAATCAGCCCCAGCATTTT.

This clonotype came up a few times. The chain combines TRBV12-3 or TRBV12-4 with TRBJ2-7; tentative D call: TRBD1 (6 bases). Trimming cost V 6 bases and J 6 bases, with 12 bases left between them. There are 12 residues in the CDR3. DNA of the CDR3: TGTGCCAGCAGGACACAGGGAAGCGAGCAGTACTTC. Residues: CASRTQGSEQYF.

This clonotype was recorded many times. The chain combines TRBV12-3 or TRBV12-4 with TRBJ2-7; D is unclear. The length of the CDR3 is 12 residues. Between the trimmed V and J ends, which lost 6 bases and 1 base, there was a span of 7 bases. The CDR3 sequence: CASRPGSYEQYF. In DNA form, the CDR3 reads TGTGCCAGCAGGCCAGGATCCTACGAGCAGTACTTC.

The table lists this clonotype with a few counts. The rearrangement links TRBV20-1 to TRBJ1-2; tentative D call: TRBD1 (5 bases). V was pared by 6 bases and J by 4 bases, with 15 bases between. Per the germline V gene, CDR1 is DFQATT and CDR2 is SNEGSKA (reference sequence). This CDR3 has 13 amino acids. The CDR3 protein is CSARSGGVYGYTF. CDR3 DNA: TGCAGTGCCCGATCTGGGGGGGTCTATGGCTACACCTTC.

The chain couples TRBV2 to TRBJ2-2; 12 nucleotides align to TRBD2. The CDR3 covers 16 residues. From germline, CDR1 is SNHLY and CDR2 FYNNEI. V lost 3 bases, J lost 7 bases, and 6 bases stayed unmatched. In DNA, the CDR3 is TGTGCCAGCAGTGACCCTAGCGGGAGGGCCGGCGGGGAGCTGTTTTTT. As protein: CASSDPSGRAGGELFF.

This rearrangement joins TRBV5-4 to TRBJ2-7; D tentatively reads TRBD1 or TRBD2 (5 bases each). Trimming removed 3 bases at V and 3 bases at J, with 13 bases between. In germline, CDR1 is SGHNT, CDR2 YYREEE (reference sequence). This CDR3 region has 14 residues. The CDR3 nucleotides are TGTGCCAGCAGCTCGGCAGGGAGTATCTACGAGCAGTACTTC. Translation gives CASSSAGSIYEQYF.